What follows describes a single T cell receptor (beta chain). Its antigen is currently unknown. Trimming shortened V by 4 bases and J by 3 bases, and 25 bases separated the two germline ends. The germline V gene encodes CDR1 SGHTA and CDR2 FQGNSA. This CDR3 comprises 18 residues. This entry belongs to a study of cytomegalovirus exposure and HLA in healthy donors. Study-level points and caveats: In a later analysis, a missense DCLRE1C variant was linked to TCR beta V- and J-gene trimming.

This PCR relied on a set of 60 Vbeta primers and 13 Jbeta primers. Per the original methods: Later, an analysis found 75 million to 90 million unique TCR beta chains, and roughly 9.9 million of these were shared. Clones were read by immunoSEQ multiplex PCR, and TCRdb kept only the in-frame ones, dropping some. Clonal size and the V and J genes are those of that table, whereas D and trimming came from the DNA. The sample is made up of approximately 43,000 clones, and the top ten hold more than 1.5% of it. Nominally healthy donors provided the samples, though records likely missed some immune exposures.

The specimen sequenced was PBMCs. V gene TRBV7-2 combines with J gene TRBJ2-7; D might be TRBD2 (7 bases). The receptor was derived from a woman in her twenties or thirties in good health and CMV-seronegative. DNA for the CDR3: TGTGCCAGCAGCTCCGGCCGGGTGGCGGGGGCGAGAGTCTACGAGCAGTACTTC. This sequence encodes CASSSGRVAGARVYEQYF.